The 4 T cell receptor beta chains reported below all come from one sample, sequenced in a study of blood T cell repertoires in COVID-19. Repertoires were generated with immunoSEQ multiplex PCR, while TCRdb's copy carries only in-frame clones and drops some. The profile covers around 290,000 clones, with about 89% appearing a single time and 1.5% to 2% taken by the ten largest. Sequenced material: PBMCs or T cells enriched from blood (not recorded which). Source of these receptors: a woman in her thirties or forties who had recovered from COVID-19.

The DNA of the CDR3 is TGTGCCAGCAGTGATCGGACAGGGACTCACGAGCAGTACTTC. Its translation: CASSDRTGTHEQYF. The chain carries TRBV2 and TRBJ2-7; 8 nucleotides align to TRBD1. With 3 bases clipped from V and 5 bases from J, the junction kept 6 bases outside the gene matches. The CDR3 runs to 14 residues. The germline gives CDR1 SNHLY, CDR2 FYNNEI.

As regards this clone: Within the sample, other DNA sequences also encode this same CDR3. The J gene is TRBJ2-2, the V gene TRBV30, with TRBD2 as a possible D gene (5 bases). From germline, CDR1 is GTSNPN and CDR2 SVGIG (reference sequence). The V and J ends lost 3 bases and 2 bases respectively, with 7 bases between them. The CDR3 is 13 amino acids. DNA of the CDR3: TGTGCCTGGAGCCGGGGAAACACCGGGGAGCTGTTTTTT. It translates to CAWSRGNTGELFF.

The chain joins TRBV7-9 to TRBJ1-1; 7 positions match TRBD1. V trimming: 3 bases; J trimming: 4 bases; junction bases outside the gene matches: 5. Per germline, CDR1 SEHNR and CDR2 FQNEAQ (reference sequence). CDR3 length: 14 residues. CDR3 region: CASSFQGTATEAFF. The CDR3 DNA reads TGTGCCAGCAGCTTTCAGGGGACAGCCACTGAAGCTTTCTTT. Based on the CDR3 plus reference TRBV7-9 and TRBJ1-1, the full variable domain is DTGVSQNPRHKITKRGQNVTFRCDPISEHNRLYWYRQTLGQGPEFLTYFQNEAQLEKSRLLSDRFSAERPKGSFSTLEIQRTEQGDSAMYLCASSFQGTATEAFFGQGTRLTVV.

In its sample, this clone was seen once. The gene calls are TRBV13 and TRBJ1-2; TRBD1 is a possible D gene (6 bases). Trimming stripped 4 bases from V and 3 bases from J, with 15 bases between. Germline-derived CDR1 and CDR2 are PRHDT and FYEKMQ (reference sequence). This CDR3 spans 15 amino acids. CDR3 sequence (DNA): TGTGCCAGCAGCTCCAGAGGGACATCCGACTATGGCTACACCTTC. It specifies CASSSRGTSDYGYTF.